A selection of T cell receptor beta chains follows, all from one sample in a study of graft-versus-host responses after intestinal transplantation. TCRdb's copy holds only in-frame clones and misses some; the assay was immunoSEQ multiplex PCR. The profile shows 130,000 to 150,000 clones, about 90% of them singletons. These TCRs' antigens remain unknown. This specimen was unstimulated CD4+ T cells sorted from spleen or lymph node cells, taken before intestinal transplant. These receptors originate from a human donor who received an intestinal transplant. The CDR3 runs from the conserved cysteine through the conserved F or W. A D gene is named only where the DNA matches it firmly. Part of the rows lack a size; the others show once, few, many or a class for expanded clones.

>TRBV4-1|TRBD1|TRBJ1-6|-
TGCGCCAGCAGCCAAGAAGGGCGACAGGGCTCGCCCGATTCACCCCTCCACTTT
CASSQEGRQGSPDSPLHF
>TRBV28|-|TRBJ2-1|once
TGTGCCAGCAGTTTGCTTAATGAGCAGTTCTTC
CASSLLNEQFF
>TRBV6-6|-|TRBJ1-5|-
TGTGCCAGCAGTCAGAGTTATAGCAATCAGCCCCAGCATTTT
CASSQSYSNQPQHF
>TRBV27|TRBD2|TRBJ2-5|-
TGTGCCAGCAGTTTGCGCACTAGCGGGAGAAACGGCTTCTGGGAGCAGTACTTC
CASSLRTSGRNGFWEQYF
>TRBV4-1|-|TRBJ1-4|-
TGCGCCAGCAGCCAAGTGGGGCGAGGGGAAAAACTGTTTTTT
CASSQVGRGEKLFF
>TRBV30|TRBD1|TRBJ2-1|-
TGTGCCTGGCGGACAGGGGTCGGCAATGAGCAGTTCTTC
CAWRTGVGNEQFF
>TRBV19|TRBD1|TRBJ1-2|-
TGTGCCAGTAGTATATTGGGGACAGGGGCACCTGGGCTCCGGGGCTACACCTTC
CASSILGTGAPGLRGYTF
>TRBV28|TRBD1|TRBJ2-2|-
TGTGCCAGCAGGCCATCAAGGACAGGGTACACCGGGGAGCTGTTTTTT
CASRPSRTGYTGELFF
>TRBV2|-|TRBJ1-5|-
TGTGCCAGCAGTGAAGCGCTTCTTGGGGCTCAGCCCCAGCATTTT
CASSEALLGAQPQHF
>TRBV7-3|TRBD1|TRBJ2-5|once
TGTGCCAGCAGCACAGGGACAGGGGTGCAAGAGACCCAGTACTTC
CASSTGTGVQETQYF
>TRBV28|-|TRBJ1-1|-
TGTGCCAGCAGTTTAAAGCGGGTTAGTGAAGCTTTCTTT
CASSLKRVSEAFF
>TRBV7-2|-|TRBJ1-2|-
TGTGCCAGCGCGACGGGGGGCTATGGCTACACCTTC
CASATGGYGYTF
>TRBV6-5|-|TRBJ1-2|-
TGTGCCAGCAGTCAAACGGACAGCCACTACACCTTC
CASSQTDSHYTF
>TRBV7-2|TRBD2|TRBJ2-3|-
TGTGCCAGCAGCTTTCCCTTAGCGGGGGCCTCCACAGATACGCAGTATTTT
CASSFPLAGASTDTQYF
>TRBV27|-|TRBJ1-1|-
TGTGCCAGCAAAGGCCTGGGACGGTCAAACACTGAAGCTTTCTTT
CASKGLGRSNTEAFF
>TRBV28|TRBD2|TRBJ2-1|-
TGTGCCAGCAGCTCCTTAGCGGGATACAATGAGCAGTTCTTC
CASSSLAGYNEQFF
>TRBV9|TRBD2|TRBJ2-1|-
TGTGCCAGTTCCCGGGGACTAGCGCAATACAATGAGCAGTTCTTC
CASSRGLAQYNEQFF
>TRBV5-1|-|TRBJ2-5|-
TGCGCCAGCAGCTTCTCCGAGACCCAGTACTTC
CASSFSETQYF
>TRBV6-5|TRBD1|TRBJ1-2|-
TGTGCCAGCAGTTACACAGGGGGCCGGAACTATGGCTACACCTTC
CASSYTGGRNYGYTF
>TRBV27|TRBD2|TRBJ2-1|-
TGTGCCAGCAGCACGGGGGGGGGATACAATGAGCAGTTCTTC
CASSTGGGYNEQFF
>TRBV19|-|TRBJ1-2|-
TGTGCCAGTAGTGTCGAAGTCTATGGCTACACCTTC
CASSVEVYGYTF
>TRBV10-3|-|TRBJ2-4|-
TGTGCCATCAGTGAGGGGAGGCGGGGCCTAGCCAAAAACATTCAGTACTTC
CAISEGRRGLAKNIQYF